A selection of T cell receptor beta chains follows, all from one sample in a study of blood T cell repertoires in COVID-19. Sequencing was performed with immunoSEQ multiplex PCR; in TCRdb, only in-frame clones are kept and a portion is missing. The table has a few hundred thousand clones, more than 75% seen once. The source material was peripheral blood. The source is a woman aged 50 to 60 with acute or convalescent COVID-19. The CDR3 runs from the conserved cysteine through the conserved F or W. The order of the fields is clone size, J gene, D gene, V gene, CDR3 protein, CDR3 DNA. A D gene is named only where the DNA matches it firmly. The size field is filled for only some rows; it gives once, few, many or a size class.

clone_size: once; j_call: TRBJ1-1; d_call: .; v_call: TRBV28; cdr3_aa: CASSLGGDTEAFF; cdr3_nt: TGTGCCAGCAGTTTAGGGGGGGACACTGAAGCTTTCTTT
clone_size: .; j_call: TRBJ1-2; d_call: .; v_call: TRBV24-1; cdr3_aa: CATSEAGYGYTF; cdr3_nt: TGTGCCACCAGTGAGGCAGGGTATGGCTACACCTTC
clone_size: .; j_call: TRBJ2-1; d_call: .; v_call: TRBV27; cdr3_aa: CASSGDFLDPPEYEQFF; cdr3_nt: TGTGCCAGCAGTGGAGACTTTCTAGACCCCCCCGAATATGAGCAGTTCTTC
clone_size: .; j_call: TRBJ1-1; d_call: .; v_call: TRBV4-2; cdr3_aa: CASSQETTTLNTEAFF; cdr3_nt: TGTGCCAGCAGCCAAGAGACAACAACACTGAACACTGAAGCTTTCTTT
clone_size: once; j_call: TRBJ1-5; d_call: .; v_call: TRBV28; cdr3_aa: CASNHPQRNDQPQHF; cdr3_nt: TGTGCCAGCAATCACCCCCAGAGGAATGATCAGCCCCAGCATTTT
clone_size: .; j_call: TRBJ1-1; d_call: .; v_call: TRBV24-1; cdr3_aa: CATSAAGADTEAFF; cdr3_nt: TGTGCCACCAGCGCCGCAGGGGCGGACACTGAAGCTTTCTTT
clone_size: .; j_call: TRBJ2-1; d_call: .; v_call: TRBV28; cdr3_aa: CASSFSASYNEQFF; cdr3_nt: TGTGCCAGCAGTTTTAGCGCCTCCTACAATGAGCAGTTCTTC
clone_size: .; j_call: TRBJ2-1; d_call: TRBD2; v_call: TRBV28; cdr3_aa: CASLAGLANNEQFF; cdr3_nt: TGTGCCAGCCTAGCGGGACTAGCCAACAATGAGCAGTTCTTC
clone_size: .; j_call: TRBJ2-1; d_call: .; v_call: TRBV6-2/TRBV6-3; cdr3_aa: CASSYSRGYNEQFF; cdr3_nt: TGTGCCAGCAGTTACTCTCGGGGCTACAATGAGCAGTTCTTC
clone_size: .; j_call: TRBJ1-4; d_call: .; v_call: TRBV2; cdr3_aa: CASSEEQFNEKLFF; cdr3_nt: TGTGCCAGCAGTGAGGAACAGTTTAATGAAAAACTGTTTTTT
clone_size: few; j_call: TRBJ1-2; d_call: .; v_call: TRBV6-5; cdr3_aa: CASSYSGPAYGYTF; cdr3_nt: TGTGCCAGCAGTTACTCGGGGCCAGCTTATGGCTACACCTTC
clone_size: .; j_call: TRBJ2-7; d_call: TRBD2; v_call: TRBV7-2; cdr3_aa: CASSFTSGRYEQYF; cdr3_nt: TGTGCCAGCAGCTTTACTAGCGGGAGATACGAGCAGTACTTC
clone_size: once; j_call: TRBJ2-7; d_call: TRBD2; v_call: TRBV7-8; cdr3_aa: CASSLGLAGGAPYEQYF; cdr3_nt: TGTGCCAGCAGCTTAGGGCTAGCGGGAGGGGCCCCCTACGAGCAGTACTTC
clone_size: .; j_call: TRBJ2-7; d_call: TRBD1; v_call: TRBV4-3; cdr3_aa: CASSQESVAGGEQYF; cdr3_nt: TGCGCCAGCAGCCAAGAATCGGTGGCAGGGGGCGAGCAGTACTTC
clone_size: once; j_call: TRBJ2-7; d_call: .; v_call: TRBV29-1; cdr3_aa: CSVELPKSSYEQYF; cdr3_nt: TGCAGCGTTGAATTGCCCAAGAGCTCCTACGAGCAGTACTTC
clone_size: .; j_call: TRBJ1-4; d_call: .; v_call: TRBV29-1; cdr3_aa: CSGGPVNEKLFF; cdr3_nt: TGCAGCGGGGGACCGGTTAATGAAAAACTGTTTTTT
clone_size: .; j_call: TRBJ2-7; d_call: TRBD1; v_call: TRBV2; cdr3_aa: CASGRQGANYEQYF; cdr3_nt: TGTGCCAGCGGGAGACAGGGGGCCAACTACGAGCAGTACTTC
clone_size: .; j_call: TRBJ1-2; d_call: .; v_call: TRBV9; cdr3_aa: CASSVEQGDYGYTF; cdr3_nt: TGTGCCAGCAGCGTAGAACAGGGCGACTATGGCTACACCTTC
clone_size: .; j_call: TRBJ2-1; d_call: TRBD2; v_call: TRBV7-8; cdr3_aa: CASSLRPGLAYNEQFF; cdr3_nt: TGTGCCAGCAGCTTACGGCCGGGACTAGCCTACAATGAGCAGTTCTTC
clone_size: .; j_call: TRBJ2-3; d_call: .; v_call: TRBV9; cdr3_aa: CASSVVARSDTQYF; cdr3_nt: TGTGCCAGCAGCGTAGTAGCGCGGTCAGATACGCAGTATTTT
clone_size: .; j_call: TRBJ1-1; d_call: TRBD1; v_call: TRBV24-1; cdr3_aa: CATSGGGQGDINTEAFF; cdr3_nt: TGTGCCACCAGTGGAGGGGGACAGGGGGATATTAACACTGAAGCTTTCTTT
clone_size: once; j_call: TRBJ2-1; d_call: TRBD2; v_call: TRBV19; cdr3_aa: CASSTRGLAGGYNEQFF; cdr3_nt: TGTGCCAGTAGTACACGGGGACTAGCGGGAGGGTACAATGAGCAGTTCTTC
clone_size: .; j_call: TRBJ2-2; d_call: .; v_call: TRBV6-5; cdr3_aa: CASKGAGELFF; cdr3_nt: TGTGCCAGCAAGGGGGCCGGGGAGCTGTTTTTT